This T cell receptor (beta chain) was sequenced during a study of control samples from healthy donors and cancer patients. Germline CDR1 LNHDA, CDR2 SQIVND (reference sequence). The V and J ends lost 1 base and 4 bases, in that order; junction bases with no gene match: 3. The CDR3 contains 14 residues. The table came from immunoSEQ multiplex PCR; TCRdb's copy has only in-frame clones and leaves some out. The sample lists 100,000 to 110,000 clones; more than 85% were seen once. The receptor comes from a woman aged 45-65 years in good health. Sequencing was performed on blood. V is TRBV19 and J is TRBJ1-1; 7 nucleotides match TRBD1. DNA for the CDR3: TGTGCCAGTAGTATAGGGACAGGTGGCACTGAAGCTTTCTTT. Protein: CASSIGTGGTEAFF.